The 9 T cell receptor beta chains below come from one sample, sequenced in a study of T cell responses to AZD1222 COVID-19 vaccine. Method: immunoSEQ multiplex PCR; TCRdb's copy keeps in-frame clones and lacks some. This table has about 85,000 clones, about 87% appearing once. The input for sequencing was peripheral blood, taken on day 0 of AZD1222 vaccination. The receptors derive from an adult in good health.

The chain is built from TRBV20-1 and TRBJ1-5; D may be TRBD1 (5 bases). The length of the CDR3 is 13 residues. Germline V gives CDR1 DFQATT, CDR2 SNEGSKA (reference sequence). Trimming cost V 3 bases and J 7 bases, with 13 bases left between them. CDR3 coding DNA: TGCAGTGCTAGTGGTCAGGGAGGACAGCCCCAGCATTTT. Residues: CSASGQGGQPQHF.

V gene TRBV13 combines with J gene TRBJ1-3; D possibly corresponds to TRBD1 (5 bases). The V gene lost 2 bases and the J gene lost 5 bases, with 22 bases spanning the gap. CDR1 and CDR2 (germline): PRHDT, FYEKMQ (reference sequence). The CDR3 has 18 amino acids. This chain's CDR3 is CASSLRPGYQPPRNTIYF. CDR3 in DNA: TGTGCCAGCAGCTTACGGCCAGGGTACCAACCGCCGCGAAACACCATATATTTT.

The chain couples TRBV7-9 to TRBJ2-1; 12 bases agree with TRBD2. The CDR3 sequence is 19 residues long. Germline V gives CDR1 SEHNR, CDR2 FQNEAQ (reference sequence). The J segment lost 0 bases and the V segment lost 1 base, leaving 7 bases of the junction unmatched. The CDR3: CASSLEASGRAGSYNEQFF. CDR3 nucleotide sequence: TGTGCCAGCAGCTTAGAGGCTAGCGGGAGGGCCGGCTCCTACAATGAGCAGTTCTTC.

The J gene is TRBJ2-1, the V gene TRBV15, with 13 nucleotides matching TRBD2. The CDR3 has 18 amino acids. Per the germline V gene, CDR1 is LNHNV and CDR2 is YYDKDF (reference sequence). After removal of 3 bases from V and 2 bases from J, the junction contained 7 bases not matched to a gene. The CDR3 region is CATSSGTSGTITYNEQFF. As DNA, the CDR3 is TGTGCCACCAGCAGCGGGACTAGCGGGACGATCACCTACAATGAGCAGTTCTTC.

The chain combines TRBV6-5 with TRBJ1-1; D call uncertain. Germline V gene lookup returns CDR1 MNHEY and CDR2 SVGAGI. With 1 base removed from V and 1 base from J, the gap between germline ends came to 10 bases. The CDR3 spans 15 residues. The chain's CDR3 is CASSYFGPGNTEAFF. CDR3 sequence (DNA): TGTGCCAGCAGTTACTTTGGTCCAGGGAACACTGAAGCTTTCTTT.

V gene TRBV3-1 (or the pseudogene TRBV3-2) combines with J gene TRBJ2-1, with D hard to call. The V gene's germline CDR1 is LGHDT and CDR2 YNNKEL (reference sequence). Deletions cut 1 base from V and 8 bases from J, with 12 bases between. The length of the CDR3 is 14 residues. CDR3 region: CASSQGIFGDEQFF. In nucleotides, the CDR3 is TGTGCCAGCAGCCAAGGAATTTTCGGCGATGAGCAGTTCTTC.

This clone appeared once. V is TRBV5-1 and J is TRBJ2-7; 7 bases agree with TRBD2. Per germline, CDR1 SGHRS and CDR2 YFSETQ. The CDR3 contains 13 residues. After removal of 2 bases from V and 7 bases from J, the junction contained 6 bases not matched to a gene. The CDR3 DNA reads TGCGCCAGCAGCTTCCGGGAGGCTGGAGAGCAGTACTTC. It encodes CASSFREAGEQYF. Full variable domain (remainder filled in from reference TRBV5-1 and TRBJ2-7): KAGVTQTPRYLIKTRGQQVTLSCSPISGHRSVSWYQQTPGQGLQFLFEYFSETQRNKGNFPGRFSGRQFSNSRSEMNVSTLELGDSALYLCASSFREAGEQYFGPGTRLTVT.

V gene TRBV6-6 combines with J gene TRBJ2-3, with 10 positions matching TRBD2. Germline values: CDR1 MNHNY, CDR2 SVGAGI (reference sequence). The CDR3 runs to 15 residues. The ends lost 5 bases at V and 6 bases at J; junction bases unmatched: 8. CDR3 nucleotide sequence: TGTGCCAGCAGTCCCAGCGGGAGGGCCTCTGATACGCAGTATTTT. As protein: CASSPSGRASDTQYF.

The chain combines TRBV5-1 with TRBJ2-1; tentatively, D is TRBD2 (5 bases). The V and J ends lost 0 bases and 3 bases respectively, with 10 bases between them. This CDR3 has 15 amino acids. Germline V gene data show CDR1 as SGHRS and CDR2 as YFSETQ. CDR3: CASSLGPGNYNEQFF. CDR3 bases: TGCGCCAGCAGCTTGGGGCCCGGGAACTACAATGAGCAGTTCTTC.